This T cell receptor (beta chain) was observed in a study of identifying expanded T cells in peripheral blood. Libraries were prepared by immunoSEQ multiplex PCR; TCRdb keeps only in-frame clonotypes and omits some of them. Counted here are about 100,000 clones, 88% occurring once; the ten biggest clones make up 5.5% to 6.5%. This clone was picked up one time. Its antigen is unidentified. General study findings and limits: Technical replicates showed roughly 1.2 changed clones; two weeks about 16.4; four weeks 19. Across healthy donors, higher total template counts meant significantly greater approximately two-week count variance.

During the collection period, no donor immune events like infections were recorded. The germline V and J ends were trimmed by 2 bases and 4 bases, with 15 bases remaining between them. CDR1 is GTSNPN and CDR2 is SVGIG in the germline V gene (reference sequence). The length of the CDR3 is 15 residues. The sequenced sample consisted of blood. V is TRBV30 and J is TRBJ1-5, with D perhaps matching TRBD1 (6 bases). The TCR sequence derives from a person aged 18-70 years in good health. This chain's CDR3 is CAWSPGQGKNQPQHF. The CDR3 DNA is TGTGCCTGGAGTCCTGGGCAGGGGAAAAATCAGCCCCAGCATTTT.